The T cell receptor beta chain under discussion was sequenced for a study of human T cells and chemical hapten exposure. About the study: Sensitization applied 2% DPC to approximately 2 cm by approximately 2 cm of upper inner arm skin.

The V end lost 5 bases, the J end lost 8 bases, and 7 bases lay between the germline ends. The CDR3 covers 11 residues. CDR1 SGHVS and CDR2 FNYEAQ come from the germline V gene. This clonotype was found many times. One entry per CDR3 protein results from TCRdb running MiXCR on the RACE reads. The sample has about 400,000 distinct CDR3 sequences; more than 5% are singletons. Described time point: patch test 2, 6 weeks after DPC sensitization. Treatment in this sample: therapeutic diphenylcyclopropenone sensitization with weekly scalp DPC. Patients had alopecia, were aged 18 to 70, and were not pregnant.

The chain combines TRBV7-6 with TRBJ2-1, with D perhaps TRBD2 (5 bases). The sample here was whole blood, taken in connection with sensitization to the hapten diphenylcyclopropenone (DPC). The source of this sequence is a woman younger than 35 with alopecia areata. Some clones in this sample may be carry-over from other donors' samples. DNA for the CDR3: TGTGCCAGCAGCGAACTAGATGAGCAGTTCTTC. Its protein is CASSELDEQFF.